Shown below are 26 T cell receptor beta chains from a single sample sequenced in a study of blood T cell repertoires in COVID-19. The method was immunoSEQ multiplex PCR; TCRdb's version includes in-frame clones alone and lacks a portion of them. The table records around 180,000 clones, 89% of them present only once. Sequencing was performed on PBMCs or T cells enriched from blood (not recorded which). All receptors come from a woman in her 40s with acute COVID-19.

The chain carries TRBV30 and TRBJ2-2, with D perhaps matching TRBD1 (6 bases). The germline V and J ends were trimmed by 3 bases and 0 bases, with 14 bases remaining between them. The germline V gene has CDR1 GTSNPN and CDR2 SVGIG (reference sequence). The CDR3 is made up of 16 amino acids. The CDR3 here is CAWSRSGVANTGELFF. Here the CDR3 DNA reads TGTGCCTGGAGCCGGTCAGGGGTCGCGAACACCGGGGAGCTGTTTTTT.

This chain joins TRBV4-1 and TRBJ2-7; D is uncertain. CDR3 size: 15 residues. V dropped 0 bases and J dropped 6 bases, with 15 bases sitting between them. Germline-derived CDR1 and CDR2 are MGHRA and YSYEKL. The CDR3 here is CASSQDLGNSGEQYF. As DNA, the CDR3 is TGCGCCAGCAGCCAAGATCTGGGCAATTCCGGCGAGCAGTACTTC.

The chain is built from TRBV6-4 and TRBJ2-3; TRBD1 agrees at 7 bases. The ends lost 5 bases at V and 0 bases at J; junction bases unmatched: 2. The CDR3 extends over 14 amino acids. The germline CDR1 and CDR2 sequences are MRHNA and SNTAGT. CDR3 nucleotides: TGTGCCAGCAGTATGGACAGGAGCACAGATACGCAGTATTTT. Encoded protein: CASSMDRSTDTQYF.

Worth noting for this clone: Other DNA sequences within the sample encode an identical CDR3. The V and J genes are TRBV27 and TRBJ1-1, with D possibly TRBD1 on 6 matching bases. The V end was cut by 5 bases, the J end by 7 bases, with 11 bases between. The CDR3 is made up of 12 amino acids. Germline CDR1 MNHEY, CDR2 SMNVEV (reference sequence). CDR3 residues: CASSATGFEAFF. CDR3 DNA: TGTGCCAGCAGTGCCACAGGGTTTGAAGCTTTCTTT.

The chain joins TRBV2 to TRBJ2-7; 10 bases are shared with TRBD1. This CDR3 contains 14 residues. Germline CDR1 and CDR2: SNHLY and FYNNEI. The ends lost 4 bases at V and 3 bases at J; junction bases unmatched: 3. DNA of the CDR3: TGTGCCAGCAGTGTGACAGGGGGCGGCTACGAGCAGTACTTC. Protein sequence: CASSVTGGGYEQYF.

The rearrangement links TRBV14 to TRBJ2-3; 10 nucleotides line up with TRBD1. V lost 1 base to trimming and J lost 5 bases; unmatched junction nucleotides: 6. From germline, CDR1 is SGHDN and CDR2 FVKESK. CDR3 length: 16 amino acids. DNA of the CDR3: TGTGCCAGCAGCCAAGGGACAGGGGGTTCGGTAGATACGCAGTATTTT. Amino acid sequence: CASSQGTGGSVDTQYF.

This clone was counted once. The chain has TRBV7-9 and TRBJ1-6, with a weak D call TRBD1 (6 bases). The germline gives CDR1 SEHNR, CDR2 FQNEAQ (reference sequence). The CDR3 length is 15 residues. V lost 0 bases and J lost 7, with 10 bases in between. CDR3 protein: CASSLATGGNSPLHF. In DNA form, the CDR3 reads TGTGCCAGCAGCTTAGCGACAGGAGGAAATTCACCCCTCCACTTT.

This chain connects TRBV2 to TRBJ1-5; 9 bases are shared with TRBD1. CDR3 size: 14 residues. Germline-derived CDR1 and CDR2 are SNHLY and FYNNEI. V dropped 6 bases and J dropped 5; count of bases not matched to a gene: 5. This CDR3 reads CASSRTGEDQPQHF. The CDR3 DNA sequence: TGTGCCAGCAGCAGGACAGGGGAGGATCAGCCCCAGCATTTT. The full variable domain, rest sourced from reference TRBV2 and TRBJ1-5, is EPEVTQTPSHQVTQMGQEVILRCVPISNHLYFYWYRQILGQKVEFLVSFYNNEISEKSEIFDDQFSVERPDGSNFTLKIRSTKLEDSAMYFCASSRTGEDQPQHFGDGTRLSIL.

The chain couples TRBV2 to TRBJ2-5, with TRBD2 identical over 9 bases. The junction had 4 bases not matched to a gene; V was cut back by 2 bases and J by 3 bases. CDR3 length: 15 residues. In germline, CDR1 is SNHLY, CDR2 FYNNEI. The chain's CDR3 is CASSERASGEETQYF. CDR3 DNA sequence: TGTGCCAGCAGTGAACGCGCTAGCGGGGAAGAGACCCAGTACTTC. Combining the CDR3 with reference TRBV2 and TRBJ2-5 gives the whole variable domain EPEVTQTPSHQVTQMGQEVILRCVPISNHLYFYWYRQILGQKVEFLVSFYNNEISEKSEIFDDQFSVERPDGSNFTLKIRSTKLEDSAMYFCASSERASGEETQYFGPGTRLLVL.

The chain couples TRBV5-4 to TRBJ2-2; no clear D. Trimming shortened V by 0 bases and J by 7 bases, and 10 bases separated the two germline ends. The CDR3 totals 14 residues. Germline CDR1 reads SGHNT; CDR2 reads YYREEE (reference sequence). Here the CDR3 reads CASSLDSSGGELFF. In nucleotides, the CDR3 is TGTGCCAGCAGCTTGGACTCTTCGGGCGGGGAGCTGTTTTTT.

The chain has TRBV5-4 and TRBJ2-5; D unresolved. The CDR3 extends over 13 amino acids. Trimming took 4 bases from V and 3 from J, leaving 10 bases between them. Germline V gene sequence: CDR1 SGHNT, CDR2 YYREEE (reference sequence). For the CDR3, the DNA is TGTGCCAGCAGCCTGTATTATAAAGAGACCCAGTACTTC. Its protein is CASSLYYKETQYF.

This sequence joins TRBV4-1 and TRBJ1-5; no clear D. This CDR3 contains 17 residues. Trimming pared 3 bases from V and 3 bases from J, leaving 18 bases between. Germline V lookup: CDR1 MGHRA, CDR2 YSYEKL. The CDR3 bases are TGCGCCAGCAGCCAGGGCGGACGAGGGAGAGTCAATCAGCCCCAGCATTTT. Translation: CASSQGGRGRVNQPQHF.

This chain joins TRBV19 and TRBJ2-1; D is perhaps TRBD1 (8 bases). V gave up 7 bases and J gave up 3 bases, with 22 bases separating them. This CDR3 comprises 17 residues. CDR1 and CDR2 (germline): LNHDA, SQIVND (reference sequence). The CDR3 region is CASKTGTGLAGYNEQFF. In DNA form, the CDR3 reads TGTGCCAGTAAAACCGGGACAGGCTTAGCGGGCTACAATGAGCAGTTCTTC.

J is TRBJ2-5 and V is TRBV5-1; the D gene is possibly TRBD1 (6 bases). This CDR3 comprises 15 residues. Trimming removed 0 bases from V and 5 bases from J, with 14 bases in between. Germline V gene sequence: CDR1 SGHRS, CDR2 YFSETQ. CDR3 sequence reads: CASSLGQALLETQYF. The CDR3 nucleotides read TGCGCCAGCAGCTTGGGACAGGCCCTTCTGGAGACCCAGTACTTC.

This clone was seen a single time. The V and J genes are TRBV4-1 and TRBJ1-5; 7 nucleotides line up with TRBD1. Germline V gene data show CDR1 as MGHRA and CDR2 as YSYEKL. The CDR3 has 16 residues. V dropped 2 bases and J dropped 1; count of bases not matched to a gene: 5. This CDR3 is CASSQLTGVSNQPQHF. The CDR3 nucleotides read TGCGCCAGCAGCCAACTAACAGGGGTGAGCAATCAGCCCCAGCATTTT.

The chain carries TRBV6-5 and TRBJ2-7, with 7 bases identical to TRBD2. V shed 7 bases and J 5 bases; nucleotides not matched to a gene: 8. The germline CDR1 and CDR2 sequences are MNHEY and SVGAGI. The CDR3 runs to 13 residues. The CDR3 here is CASKLGSGNEQYF. The CDR3 DNA sequence: TGTGCCAGCAAACTGGGGAGCGGGAACGAGCAGTACTTC.

The J gene is TRBJ2-5, the V gene TRBV5-4; D not resolved. V lost 4 bases, J lost 1 base, and 20 bases lay in between. The CDR3 length is 17 residues. Germline V gene lookup returns CDR1 SGHNT and CDR2 YYREEE (reference sequence). The CDR3 reads CASSPAVHRRSQETQYF. The CDR3 region has the DNA TGTGCCAGCAGCCCGGCGGTCCACCGCCGATCCCAAGAGACCCAGTACTTC.

V is TRBV3-1 (or the pseudogene TRBV3-2) and J is TRBJ1-4; tentatively, D is TRBD1 (6 bases). The CDR3 loop spans 14 amino acids. Trimming cost V 4 bases and J 5 bases, with 11 bases left between them. Per germline, CDR1 LGHDT and CDR2 YNNKEL (reference sequence). The CDR3 DNA is TGTGCCAGCAGCCGGGACATAGGAAATGAAAAACTGTTTTTT. Translation gives CASSRDIGNEKLFF.

This chain links TRBV27 with TRBJ1-2, with a weak D call TRBD1 (6 bases). V gave up 2 bases and J gave up 7 bases, with 23 bases separating them. This CDR3 comprises 17 residues. Looked up from germline, CDR1 is MNHEY and CDR2 is SMNVEV (reference sequence). The CDR3 loop reads CASSLEPKTRGNSGYTF. CDR3 nucleotide sequence: TGTGCCAGCAGTTTAGAGCCGAAAACAAGGGGGAATAGTGGCTACACCTTC.

The gene calls are TRBV29-1 and TRBJ2-5; 9 bases agree with TRBD1. Losses at the gene ends were 6 bases for V and 5 bases for J; bases not matched to a gene: 4. CDR1 is SQVTM and CDR2 is ANQGSEA in the germline V gene. The CDR3 has 12 residues. The CDR3 sequence: CSVRQGGETQYF. CDR3 sequence (DNA): TGCAGCGTCAGACAGGGGGGCGAGACCCAGTACTTC.

This chain links TRBV27 with TRBJ2-1; TRBD2 aligns across 10 bases. Germline CDR1 and CDR2: MNHEY and SMNVEV (reference sequence). The J segment lost 3 bases and the V segment lost 7 bases, leaving 9 bases of the junction unmatched. The CDR3 loop spans 16 amino acids. The CDR3 is CASTKAGGESYNEQFF. CDR3 DNA sequence: TGTGCCAGCACGAAAGCGGGAGGGGAGAGCTACAATGAGCAGTTCTTC.

The rearrangement links TRBV2 to TRBJ1-2; TRBD1 might be the D (5 bases). Germline-derived CDR1 and CDR2 are SNHLY and FYNNEI. Between the trimmed V and J ends, which lost 4 bases and 2 bases, there was a span of 8 bases. The CDR3 contains 13 residues. The CDR3 DNA follows: TGTGCCAGCAGTGTAGACAGAAACTATGGCTACACCTTC. Amino acid sequence: CASSVDRNYGYTF.

The V call is TRBV4-1, the J call TRBJ1-4; 7 nucleotides agree with TRBD1. The germline gives CDR1 MGHRA, CDR2 YSYEKL. Trimming at V came to 2 bases and at J to 6 bases, leaving 6 bases not matched to a gene. The CDR3 is 15 residues long. Here the CDR3 reads CASSQTSTGDEKLFF. The CDR3 DNA follows: TGCGCCAGCAGCCAAACCTCCACAGGGGATGAAAAACTGTTTTTT.

V usage is TRBV15 and J usage is TRBJ2-7; 10 nucleotides align to TRBD1. Trimming cost V 0 bases and J 2 bases; bases outside gene matches: 4. The CDR3 covers 16 residues. From germline, CDR1 is LNHNV and CDR2 YYDKDF (reference sequence). The CDR3 region is CATSRDWDRGPYEQYF. Written as DNA, the CDR3 is TGTGCCACCAGCAGAGATTGGGACAGGGGTCCCTACGAGCAGTACTTC. The full variable domain, with the rest looked up from reference TRBV15 and TRBJ2-7, is DAMVIQNPRYQVTQFGKPVTLSCSQTLNHNVMYWYQQKSSQAPKLLFHYYDKDFNNEADTPDNFQSRRPNTSFCFLDIRSPGLGDTAMYLCATSRDWDRGPYEQYFGPGTRLTVT.

The rearrangement uses TRBV5-4 and TRBJ1-6; D is perhaps TRBD1 (6 bases). The CDR3 runs 15 residues. In germline, CDR1 is SGHNT, CDR2 YYREEE (reference sequence). The V end lost 4 bases, the J end lost 10 bases, and 18 bases lay between the germline ends. For the CDR3, the DNA is TGTGCCAGCAGCCCGGACAGCCACCACCGATCACCCCTCCACTTT. This gives the protein CASSPDSHHRSPLHF. The whole variable domain, filled in from reference TRBV5-4 and TRBJ1-6, reads ETGVTQSPTHLIKTRGQQVTLRCSSQSGHNTVSWYQQALGQGPQFIFQYYREEENGRGNFPPRFSGLQFPNYSSELNVNALELDDSALYLCASSPDSHHRSPLHFGNGTRLTVT.

The chain carries TRBV9 and TRBJ1-6; a possible D gene is TRBD1 (6 bases). Germline assignment: CDR1 SGDLS and CDR2 YYNGEE. The CDR3 loop spans 17 amino acids. V gave up 3 bases and J gave up 0 bases, with 13 bases separating them. CDR3 protein: CASSEQGNPSYNSPLHF. CDR3 DNA sequence: TGTGCCAGCAGCGAACAGGGAAATCCCTCCTATAATTCACCCCTCCACTTT. The whole variable domain, remainder taken from reference TRBV9 and TRBJ1-6, is DSGVTQTPKHLITATGQRVTLRCSPRSGDLSVYWYQQSLDQGLQFLIQYYNGEERAKGNILERFSAQQFPDLHSELNLSSLELGDSALYFCASSEQGNPSYNSPLHFGNGTRLTVT.